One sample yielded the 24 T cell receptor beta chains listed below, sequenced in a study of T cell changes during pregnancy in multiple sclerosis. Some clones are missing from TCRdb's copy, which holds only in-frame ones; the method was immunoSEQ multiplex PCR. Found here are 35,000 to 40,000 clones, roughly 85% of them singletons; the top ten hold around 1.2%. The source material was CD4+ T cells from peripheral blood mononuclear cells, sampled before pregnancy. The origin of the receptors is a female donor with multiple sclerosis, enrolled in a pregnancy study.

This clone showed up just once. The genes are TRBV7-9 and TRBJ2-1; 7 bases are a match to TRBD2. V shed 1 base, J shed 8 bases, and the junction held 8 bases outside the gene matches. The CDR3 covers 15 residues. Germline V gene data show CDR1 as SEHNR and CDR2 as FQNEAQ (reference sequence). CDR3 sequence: CASSLVLAVIDEQFF. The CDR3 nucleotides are TGTGCCAGCAGCTTAGTGCTAGCGGTGATCGATGAGCAGTTCTTC.

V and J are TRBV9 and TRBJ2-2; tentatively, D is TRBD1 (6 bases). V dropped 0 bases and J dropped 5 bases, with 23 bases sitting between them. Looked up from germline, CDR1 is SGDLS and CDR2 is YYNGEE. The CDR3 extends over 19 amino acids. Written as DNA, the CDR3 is TGTGCCAGCAGCGTAGAGATTTATATGGGACAAAGAGAGACCGGGGAGCTGTTTTTT. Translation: CASSVEIYMGQRETGELFF.

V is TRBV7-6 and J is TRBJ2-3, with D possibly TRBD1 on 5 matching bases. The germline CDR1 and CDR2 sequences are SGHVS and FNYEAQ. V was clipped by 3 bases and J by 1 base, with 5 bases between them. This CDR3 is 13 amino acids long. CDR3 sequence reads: CASSFRGTDTQYF. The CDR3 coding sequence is TGTGCCAGCAGCTTCAGGGGCACAGATACGCAGTATTTT.

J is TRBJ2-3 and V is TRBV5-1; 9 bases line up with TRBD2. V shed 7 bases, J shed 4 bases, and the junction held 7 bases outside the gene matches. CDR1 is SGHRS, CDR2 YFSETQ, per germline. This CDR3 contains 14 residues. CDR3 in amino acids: CASGTSLIADTQYF. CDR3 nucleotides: TGCGCCAGCGGGACTAGCCTAATCGCAGATACGCAGTATTTT.

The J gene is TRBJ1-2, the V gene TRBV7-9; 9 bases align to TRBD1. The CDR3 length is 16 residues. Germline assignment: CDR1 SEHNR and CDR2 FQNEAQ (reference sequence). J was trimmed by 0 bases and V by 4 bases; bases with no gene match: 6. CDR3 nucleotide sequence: TGTGCCAGCAGCTCCGGGACAGGGACTACTAACTATGGCTACACCTTC. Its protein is CASSSGTGTTNYGYTF.

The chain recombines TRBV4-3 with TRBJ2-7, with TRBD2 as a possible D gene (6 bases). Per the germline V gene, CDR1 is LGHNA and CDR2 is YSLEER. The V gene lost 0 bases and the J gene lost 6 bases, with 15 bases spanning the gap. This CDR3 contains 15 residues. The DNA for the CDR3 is TGCGCCAGCAGCCAAGATGAAACTAGCCTAGGCGAGCAGTACTTC. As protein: CASSQDETSLGEQYF.

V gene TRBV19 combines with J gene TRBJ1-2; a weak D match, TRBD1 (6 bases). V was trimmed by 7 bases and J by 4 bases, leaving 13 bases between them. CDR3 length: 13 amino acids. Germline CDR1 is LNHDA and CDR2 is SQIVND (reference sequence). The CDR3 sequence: CASTLGRGYGYTF. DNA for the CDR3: TGTGCCAGTACCCTAGGCAGGGGCTATGGCTACACCTTC. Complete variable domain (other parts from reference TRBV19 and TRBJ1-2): DGGITQSPKYLFRKEGQNVTLSCEQNLNHDAMYWYRQDPGQGLRLIYYSQIVNDFQKGDIAEGYSVSREKKESFPLTVTSAQKNPTAFYLCASTLGRGYGYTFGSGTRLTVV.

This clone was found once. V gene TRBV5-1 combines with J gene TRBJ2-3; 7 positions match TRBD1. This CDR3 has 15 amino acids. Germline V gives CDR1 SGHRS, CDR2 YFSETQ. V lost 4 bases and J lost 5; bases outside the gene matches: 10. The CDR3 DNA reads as TGCGCCAGCAGCCGCAACGAGGGGGCCGGAGATACGCAGTATTTT. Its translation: CASSRNEGAGDTQYF. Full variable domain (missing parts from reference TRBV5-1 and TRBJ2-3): KAGVTQTPRYLIKTRGQQVTLSCSPISGHRSVSWYQQTPGQGLQFLFEYFSETQRNKGNFPGRFSGRQFSNSRSEMNVSTLELGDSALYLCASSRNEGAGDTQYFGPGTRLTVL.

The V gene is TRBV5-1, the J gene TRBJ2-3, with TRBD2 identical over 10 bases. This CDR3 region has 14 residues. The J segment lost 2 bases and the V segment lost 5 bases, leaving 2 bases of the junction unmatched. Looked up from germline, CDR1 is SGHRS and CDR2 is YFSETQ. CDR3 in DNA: TGCGCCAGCAGGCTAGCGGGAGTCACAGATACGCAGTATTTT. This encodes CASRLAGVTDTQYF.

CDR3 nucleotides: TGTGCCAGTAGAAACAGGTTAGGGAACACTGAAGCTTTCTTT. It codes for CASRNRLGNTEAFF. The V call is TRBV19, the J call TRBJ1-1, with D maybe TRBD1 (5 bases). Germline loops: CDR1 LNHDA, CDR2 SQIVND (reference sequence). The V end lost 6 bases, the J end lost 1 base, and 12 bases lay between the germline ends. The CDR3 contains 14 residues.

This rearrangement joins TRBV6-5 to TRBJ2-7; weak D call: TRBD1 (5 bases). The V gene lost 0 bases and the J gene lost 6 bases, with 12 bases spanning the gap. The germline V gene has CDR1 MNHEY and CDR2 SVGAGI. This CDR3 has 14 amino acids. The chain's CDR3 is CASSYSIVQGEQYF. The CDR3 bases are TGTGCCAGCAGTTACTCAATTGTCCAGGGCGAGCAGTACTTC.

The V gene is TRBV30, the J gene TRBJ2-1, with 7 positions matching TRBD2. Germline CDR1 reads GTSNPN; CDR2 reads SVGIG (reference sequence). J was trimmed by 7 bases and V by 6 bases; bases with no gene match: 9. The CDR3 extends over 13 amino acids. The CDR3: CACQNAAGNEQFF. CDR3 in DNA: TGTGCCTGTCAAAATGCAGCGGGAAATGAGCAGTTCTTC.

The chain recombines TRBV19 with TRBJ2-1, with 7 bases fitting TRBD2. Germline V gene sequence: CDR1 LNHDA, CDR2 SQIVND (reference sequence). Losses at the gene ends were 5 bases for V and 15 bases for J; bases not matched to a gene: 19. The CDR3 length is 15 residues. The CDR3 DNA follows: TGTGCCAGTAGTCCCCGAGGGGCTAGCGGAGGGGTTCGGTTCTTC. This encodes CASSPRGASGGVRFF.

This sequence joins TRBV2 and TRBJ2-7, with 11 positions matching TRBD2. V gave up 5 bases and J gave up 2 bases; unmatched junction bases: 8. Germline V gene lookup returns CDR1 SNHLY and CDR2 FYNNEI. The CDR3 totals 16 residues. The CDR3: CASSHPGLAAPYEQYF. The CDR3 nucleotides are TGTGCCAGCAGTCACCCGGGACTAGCGGCCCCCTACGAGCAGTACTTC.

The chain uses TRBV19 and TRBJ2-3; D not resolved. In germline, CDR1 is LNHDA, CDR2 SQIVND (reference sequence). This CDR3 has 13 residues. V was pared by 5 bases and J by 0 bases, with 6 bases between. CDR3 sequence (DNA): TGTGCCAGTAGTGTCCAGAGCACAGATACGCAGTATTTT. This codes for CASSVQSTDTQYF.

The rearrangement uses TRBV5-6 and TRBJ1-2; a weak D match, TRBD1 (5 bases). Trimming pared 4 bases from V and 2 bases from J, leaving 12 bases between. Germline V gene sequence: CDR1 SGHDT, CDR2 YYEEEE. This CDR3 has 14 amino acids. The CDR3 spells CASSASGGNYGYTF. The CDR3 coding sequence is TGTGCCAGCAGCGCGAGCGGGGGGAACTATGGCTACACCTTC.

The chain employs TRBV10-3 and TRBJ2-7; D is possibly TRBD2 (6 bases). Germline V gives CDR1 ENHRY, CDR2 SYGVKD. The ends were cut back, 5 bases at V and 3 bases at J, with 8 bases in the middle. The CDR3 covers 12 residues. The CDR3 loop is CAISSAGYEQYF. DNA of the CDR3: TGTGCCATCAGTTCAGCGGGCTACGAGCAGTACTTC.

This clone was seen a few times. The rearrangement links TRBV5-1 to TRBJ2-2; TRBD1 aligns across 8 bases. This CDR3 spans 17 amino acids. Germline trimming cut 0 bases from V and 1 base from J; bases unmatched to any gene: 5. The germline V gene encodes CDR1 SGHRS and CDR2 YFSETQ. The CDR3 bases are TGCGCCAGCAGCTTGGCATTCGGACAGGGGAACACCGGGGAGCTGTTTTTT. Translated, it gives CASSLAFGQGNTGELFF.

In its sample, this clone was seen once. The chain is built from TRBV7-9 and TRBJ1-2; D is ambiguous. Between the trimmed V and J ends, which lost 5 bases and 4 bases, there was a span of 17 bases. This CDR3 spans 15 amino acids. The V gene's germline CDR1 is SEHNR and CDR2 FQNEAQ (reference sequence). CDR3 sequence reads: CASSPDSPIAYGYTF. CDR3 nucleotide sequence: TGTGCCAGCAGCCCGGACTCTCCGATCGCCTATGGCTACACCTTC.

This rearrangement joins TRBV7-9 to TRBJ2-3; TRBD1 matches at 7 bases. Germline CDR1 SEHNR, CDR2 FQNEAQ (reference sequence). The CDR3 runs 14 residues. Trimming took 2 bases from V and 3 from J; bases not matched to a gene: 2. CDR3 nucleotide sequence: TGTGCCAGCAGCTTAAGACAGGGAACAGATACGCAGTATTTT. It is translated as CASSLRQGTDTQYF.

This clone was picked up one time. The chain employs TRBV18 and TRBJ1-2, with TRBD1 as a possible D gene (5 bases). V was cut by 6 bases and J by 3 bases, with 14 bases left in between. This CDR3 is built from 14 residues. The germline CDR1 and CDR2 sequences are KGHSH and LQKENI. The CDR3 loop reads CASSPMTDHYGYTF. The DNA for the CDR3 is TGTGCCAGCTCTCCGATGACAGACCACTATGGCTACACCTTC.

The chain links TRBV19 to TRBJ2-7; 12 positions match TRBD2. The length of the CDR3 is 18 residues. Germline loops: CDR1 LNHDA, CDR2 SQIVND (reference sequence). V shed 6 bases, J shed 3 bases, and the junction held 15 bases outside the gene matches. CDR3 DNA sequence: TGTGCCAGTAGCATGCTTAAAGAGACTAGCGGGAGAATCTACGAGCAGTACTTC. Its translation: CASSMLKETSGRIYEQYF.

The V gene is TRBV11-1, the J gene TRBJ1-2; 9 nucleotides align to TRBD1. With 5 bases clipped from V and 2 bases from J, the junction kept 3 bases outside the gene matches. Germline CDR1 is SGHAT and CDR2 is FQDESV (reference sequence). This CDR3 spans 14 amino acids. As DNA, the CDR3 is TGTGCCAGCAGCCGGGGACAGGGAAACTATGGCTACACCTTC. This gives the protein CASSRGQGNYGYTF.

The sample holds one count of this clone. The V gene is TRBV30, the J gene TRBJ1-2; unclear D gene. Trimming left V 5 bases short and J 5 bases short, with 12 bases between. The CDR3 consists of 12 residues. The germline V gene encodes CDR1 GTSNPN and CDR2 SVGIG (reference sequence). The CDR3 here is CAWEENGYGYTF. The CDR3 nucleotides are TGTGCCTGGGAGGAGAATGGGTATGGCTACACCTTC.